The sequence of this T cell receptor beta chain was determined in a study of neurological immune-mediated disorders. A single record per CDR3 protein comes from TCRdb applying MiXCR to the 5' RACE reads. This table has under 80,000 distinct CDR3 sequences, roughly 15% appearing once. This CDR3 is 14 amino acids long. Germline V gene sequence: CDR1 SGHRS, CDR2 YFSETQ. V is TRBV5-1 and J is TRBJ2-5; D possibly corresponds to TRBD1 (6 bases). The DNA end favors TRBJ2-7, so the J call may be wrong. What was sequenced was PBMCs. The clonotype originates from a woman aged 50 to 60 in good health. In DNA, the CDR3 is TGCGCCAGCAGCCCCAGGGACACCTCCTACGAGCAGTACTTC. Its translation: CASSPRDTSYEQYF.